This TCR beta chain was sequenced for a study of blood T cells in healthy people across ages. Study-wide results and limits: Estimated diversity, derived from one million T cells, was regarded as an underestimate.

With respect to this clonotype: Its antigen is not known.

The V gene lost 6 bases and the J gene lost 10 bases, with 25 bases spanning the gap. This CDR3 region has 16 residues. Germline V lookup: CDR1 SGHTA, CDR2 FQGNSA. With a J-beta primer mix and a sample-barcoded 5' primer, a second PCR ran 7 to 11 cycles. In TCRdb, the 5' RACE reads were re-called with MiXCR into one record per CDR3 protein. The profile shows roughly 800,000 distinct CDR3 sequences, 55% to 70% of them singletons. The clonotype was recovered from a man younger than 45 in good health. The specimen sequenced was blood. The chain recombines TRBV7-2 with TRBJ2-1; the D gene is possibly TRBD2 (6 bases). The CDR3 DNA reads TGTGCCAGCAGATACGCACGGGACTCCCAACTAGGAGAGCAGTTCTTC. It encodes CASRYARDSQLGEQFF. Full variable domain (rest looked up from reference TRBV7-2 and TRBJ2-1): GAGVSQSPSNKVTEKGKDVELRCDPISGHTALYWYRQSLGQGLEFLIYFQGNSAPDKSGLPSDRFSAERTGGSVSTLTIQRTQQEDSAVYLCASRYARDSQLGEQFFGPGTRLTVL.